This entry lists 5 T cell receptor beta chains sequenced from one sample in a study of response to subunit inactivated influenza vaccine. TCRdb processed the RT-PCR reads anew with MiXCR; each CDR3 protein has one entry. The sample contains approximately 200,000 distinct CDR3 sequences, over 13% of which appear only once. Here the sequenced sample was CD8+ T cells sorted from PBMCs, taken 5 to 6 days after vaccination. The receptors stem from a man aged 50 to 59 who received an inactivated influenza vaccine.

In this sample, this clonotype turned up a few times. The chain uses TRBV4-3 and TRBJ1-2; tentatively, D is TRBD1 (6 bases). The CDR3 totals 14 residues. V was cut by 0 bases and J by 4 bases, with 9 bases left in between. Per the germline V gene, CDR1 is LGHNA and CDR2 is YSLEER. The CDR3 nucleotides are TGCGCCAGCAGCCAAGAGGGGGGGCTCTATGGCTACACCTTC. Amino acid sequence: CASSQEGGLYGYTF.

The V gene is TRBV5-1, the J gene TRBJ1-2; the D gene is possibly TRBD1 (5 bases). Germline V CDR1 and CDR2: SGHRS, YFSETQ. The length of the CDR3 is 13 residues. The V gene lost 4 bases and the J gene lost 7 bases, with 14 bases spanning the gap. CDR3: CASSGGGNSGYTF. The CDR3 DNA reads as TGCGCCAGCAGCGGGGGAGGGAACAGTGGCTACACCTTC.

This clonotype was seen once. The chain has TRBV4-3 and TRBJ2-7, with 9 bases that match TRBD2. CDR1 is LGHNA and CDR2 is YSLEER in the germline V gene. This CDR3 region has 15 residues. With 2 bases clipped from V and 4 bases from J, the junction kept 6 bases outside the gene matches. CDR3 sequence reads: CASSQSTSGYYEQYF. The CDR3 nucleotides read TGCGCCAGCAGCCAATCGACTAGCGGTTATTACGAGCAGTACTTC.

This clonotype was seen a few times. The rearrangement uses TRBV7-9 and TRBJ2-1, with D possibly matching TRBD2 (6 bases). The V gene lost 8 bases and the J gene lost 2 bases, with 16 bases spanning the gap. This CDR3 has 15 residues. From germline, CDR1 is SEHNR and CDR2 FQNEAQ (reference sequence). The CDR3 bases are TGTGCCAGCCTTGGTACGGGAGAGACCTACAATGAGCAGTTCTTC. It is translated as CASLGTGETYNEQFF.

The chain uses TRBV6-5 and TRBJ1-5, with no clear D. The CDR3 contains 14 residues. The germline CDR1 and CDR2 sequences are MNHEY and SVGAGI. V was cut by 4 bases and J by 3 bases, with 10 bases left in between. CDR3 region: CASSFYGVNQPQHF. In DNA, the CDR3 is TGTGCCAGCAGTTTTTATGGGGTCAATCAGCCCCAGCATTTT.